The 4 T cell receptor beta chains below come from one sample, sequenced in a study of monozygotic twins with inflammatory bowel disease. After re-calling the 5' RACE reads, TCRdb lists one entry per CDR3 protein, DNA absent. The sample data list roughly 330,000 distinct CDR3 sequences. The sequenced sample was blood. The receptors here all came from a human donor with ulcerative colitis or Crohn's disease, or a healthy co-twin of an affected twin (not recorded which).

The CDR3 here is CAWSVPVLAKNIQYF. The gene calls are TRBV30 and TRBJ2-4. Germline V gene data show CDR1 as GTSNPN and CDR2 as SVGIG (reference sequence). The CDR3 is 15 amino acids.

The CDR3 protein is CASSLSGAEGQPQHF. The chain couples TRBV5-5 to TRBJ1-5; TCRdb's assignment of TRBD1 cannot be checked, as there is no DNA. This CDR3 region has 15 residues. CDR1 is SGHKS and CDR2 is YYEKEE in the germline V gene (reference sequence).

The chain employs TRBV4-2 and TRBJ1-1; TCRdb names TRBD1, which stays unverified in the absence of DNA. The CDR3 has 14 residues. Germline assignment: CDR1 LGHNA and CDR2 YNFKEQ. CDR3 residues: CASSQWDSNTEAFF.

The chain is built from TRBV7-2 and TRBJ2-1; the D call from TCRdb, TRBD2, cannot be confirmed without DNA. This CDR3 region has 14 residues. Germline lookup yields CDR1 SGHTA and CDR2 FQGNSA. CDR3 sequence: CASEPSGRAYEQFF.